A selection of T cell receptor beta chains follows, all from one sample in a study of blood T cell repertoires in COVID-19. Only in-frame clones appear in the TCRdb table, and some are missing; sequencing was by immunoSEQ multiplex PCR. The sample lists about 350,000 clones; 86% were seen once. The sample consisted of peripheral blood. The receptor source for this set is a woman between 55 and 75 years old with COVID-19, enrolled during active disease. Each CDR3 is given with its conserved first and last residue. Only some rows state a clone size, as once, few, many or a class for expanded clones.

clone_size j_call v_call cdr3_aa
- TRBJ1-2 TRBV4-2 CASSQAGDRLFGGYTF
- TRBJ2-3 TRBV7-8 CASSTGSTDTQYF
- TRBJ2-7 TRBV5-5 CASSLGGYEQYF
- TRBJ2-5 TRBV3-1/TRBV3-2 CASSPPTRRGETQYF
- TRBJ2-5 TRBV6-1 CASSDRGETQYF
few TRBJ1-4 TRBV6-5 CASTTGTAREKLFF
- TRBJ1-2 TRBV3-1/TRBV3-2 CASSQDYVAGGGHGYTF
- TRBJ2-1 TRBV9 CASSLAGGNNEQFF
- TRBJ1-5 TRBV21-1 CASYRGPQPQHF
- TRBJ2-3 TRBV6-1 CASSVLQGAQADTQYF
- TRBJ1-3 TRBV5-3 CARSLTGNTIYF
- TRBJ2-1 TRBV7-3 CASSLVGMGPNEQFF
- TRBJ1-5 TRBV3-1/TRBV3-2 CASSQSGNQPQHF
- TRBJ1-2 TRBV6-6 CASTPPGESYTF
- TRBJ1-2 TRBV7-2 CASSSTGTWDGYTF
- TRBJ1-1 TRBV28 CASSTMGQGGTEAFF
- TRBJ2-7 TRBV30 CAWSVAGDEQYF
- TRBJ2-1 TRBV6-1 CASSDGARGAFF
- TRBJ2-1 TRBV27 CASSALAGGYNEQFF
- TRBJ1-2 TRBV19 CASSIDYLTDGYTF
once TRBJ1-1 TRBV13 CASSLVSGKNTEAFF
once TRBJ2-5 TRBV2 CASSEFPRGTQTQYF
- TRBJ2-7 TRBV3-1/TRBV3-2 CASSLAASYEQYF
- TRBJ2-7 TRBV7-9 CASSPKGTGGDYEQYF
- TRBJ2-7 TRBV7-8 CASSLRGGSYEQYF
- TRBJ2-3 TRBV9 CASSSTSGGIDTQYF
- TRBJ2-3 TRBV19 CASSPIRQRGYTDTQYF
- TRBJ2-3 TRBV6-5 CAILTGQGHTDTQYF
- TRBJ1-4 TRBV19 CASTKGHEEKLFF
few TRBJ1-2 TRBV27 CASSLLVQGSRFF
once TRBJ2-5 TRBV11-3 CASSLAAGTVETQYF
- TRBJ2-7 TRBV10-3 CAISESMEGGRLGVLF
- TRBJ2-7 TRBV10-3 CAIMGGRAGEQYF
- TRBJ2-1 TRBV18 CASSPGSGGYNEQFF
- TRBJ2-5 TRBV9 CASSPTGGRETQYF
- TRBJ2-6 TRBV9 CASSFPTSGEVSGANVLTF
- TRBJ1-5 TRBV2 CASKGPEQGAGNQPQHF
once TRBJ1-4 TRBV18 CASSPVRMTDNEKLFF
- TRBJ1-1 TRBV30 CAWKFEEGEAFF
once TRBJ1-1 TRBV27 CASRSTRTEAFF
- TRBJ1-2 TRBV9 CASSVDSYGYTF
- TRBJ1-1 TRBV7-9 CASSLEEGVNTEAFF
- TRBJ2-7 TRBV10-3 CAIRPSGGADEQYF
- TRBJ1-1 TRBV2 CASSESWAGNTEAFF
- TRBJ2-7 TRBV19 CASSIRTGLTPYEQYF
- TRBJ2-3 TRBV28 CASSPRERGKTDTQYF
- TRBJ2-7 TRBV7-9 CASSLRGGVDYEQYF
few TRBJ1-3 TRBV10-2 CASSESDGSSGNTIYF
- TRBJ2-3 TRBV7-3 CASSLSHSTSTDTQYF
- TRBJ2-7 TRBV5-4 CASSSPTGADEQYF
few TRBJ1-6 TRBV5-1 CASSKGGNAGQGYNSPLHF
- TRBJ2-7 TRBV6-6 CASSYSAGSYEQYF
- TRBJ1-1 TRBV2 CASSYRGAGQGPRRNTEAFF
- TRBJ2-3 TRBV5-4 CASSLDLSGGRDTQYF